The next 20 T cell receptor beta chains were all read from a single sample in a study of glioma-infiltrating T cells. TCR alpha and beta CDR3 regions were amplified from RNA using iRepertoire nested multiplex PCR. Using its own MiXCR run on the multiplex PCR reads, TCRdb lists one record per CDR3 protein. The sample lists 100,000 to 150,000 distinct CDR3 sequences; approximately 23% were seen once. The sample was glioma tissue, nonneoplastic brain tissue, or PBMCs (not recorded which). All receptors come from a human donor with low-grade glioma or glioblastoma, undergoing nonglioma brain surgery, or in good health (not recorded which).

This clonotype showed up many times. The rearrangement joins TRBV10-3 to TRBJ1-5, with 8 bases matching TRBD1. The CDR3 is 16 residues long. V lost 5 bases, J lost 3 bases, and 9 bases stayed unmatched. CDR1 ENHRY and CDR2 SYGVKD come from the germline V gene. The DNA for the CDR3 is TGTGCCATCAGTACCGGGACAGGCCTTTACAATCAGCCCCAGCATTTT. Protein: CAISTGTGLYNQPQHF.

This chain uses TRBV4-2 with TRBJ2-5; 7 nucleotides match TRBD1. With V trimmed by 2 bases and J by 5 bases, 5 bases remained unmatched. CDR3 length: 14 amino acids. Germline values: CDR1 LGHNA, CDR2 YNFKEQ. CDR3 bases: TGTGCCAGCAGCCAACCGGACAGGTGGGAGACCCAGTACTTC. Its protein product is CASSQPDRWETQYF.

Many counts were recorded for this clonotype. The chain recombines TRBV7-2 with TRBJ2-7; 8 bases map to TRBD2. The germline V gene has CDR1 SGHTA and CDR2 FQGNSA. Unmatched junction bases numbered 16, after V lost 1 base and J lost 2 bases. The CDR3 is 19 amino acids. CDR3 nucleotide sequence: TGTGCCAGCAGCTTAGTACCTGGTCGACTAGCGATCAGAGCCTACGAGCAGTACTTC. Amino acids: CASSLVPGRLAIRAYEQYF.

V gene TRBV30 combines with J gene TRBJ2-3; 7 nucleotides agree with TRBD1. The V segment lost 0 bases and the J segment 2 bases; nucleotides outside the gene matches: 11. The CDR3 runs to 17 residues. Germline V gene lookup returns CDR1 GTSNPN and CDR2 SVGIG (reference sequence). Here the CDR3 DNA reads TGTGCCTGGAGTGTAGCCTTGGACAGGTCAATCACAGATACGCAGTATTTT. Its translation is CAWSVALDRSITDTQYF.

In this sample, this clonotype turned up many times. V gene TRBV7-6 combines with J gene TRBJ2-7, with TRBD2 matching over 7 bases. V dropped 1 base and J dropped 2; count of bases not matched to a gene: 8. Germline V gene lookup returns CDR1 SGHVS and CDR2 FNYEAQ. This CDR3 region has 16 residues. For the CDR3, the DNA is TGTGCCAGCAGCTTAGGGGGGAGCGGGATAGCCTACGAGCAGTACTTC. This sequence encodes CASSLGGSGIAYEQYF.

This clonotype occurred once. Compared with germline, one end of the junction differs, possibly owing to a read error. J is TRBJ2-7 and V is TRBV5-4, with 8 bases lining up with TRBD2. Germline V gene sequence: CDR1 SGHNT, CDR2 YYREEE (reference sequence). The CDR3 totals 15 residues. The CDR3 DNA reads TGTGCCAGCAGCCCCGGGAGGGACTCTGCCTACCAGCAGTACTTC. It yields the protein CASSPGRDSAYQQYF.

The table lists this clonotype with a few counts. This sequence joins TRBV2 and TRBJ1-1; no reliable D call. The CDR3 has 14 residues. The germline gives CDR1 SNHLY, CDR2 FYNNEI. V lost 8 bases and J 5 bases, leaving 18 bases between the germline ends. CDR3 DNA: TGTGCCAGCCTGGCGGGGTCCTTCTCGACTGAAGCTTTCTTT. The encoded protein is CASLAGSFSTEAFF.

To note about this clonotype: A much more abundant neighbour one base away suggests this may be a read error. The chain has TRBV20-1 and TRBJ2-3, with unresolved D. The CDR3 has 13 amino acids. Trimming stripped 3 bases from V and 4 bases from J, with 11 bases between. Germline V lookup: CDR1 DFQATT, CDR2 SNEGSKA (reference sequence). Written as DNA, the CDR3 is TGCAGTGCTAGGGGCAGGTCTCCAGATACGCAGTATTTT. It translates to CSARGRSPDTQYF.

This chain uses TRBV6-2 or TRBV6-3 with TRBJ2-5; D is ambiguous. V was cut by 2 bases and J by 4 bases, with 11 bases left in between. CDR3 length equals 14 residues. Germline lookup yields CDR1 MNHEY and CDR2 SVGEGT. This CDR3 reads CASSYGSLVETQYF. The CDR3 bases are TGTGCCAGCAGTTACGGCAGTTTGGTAGAGACCCAGTACTTC.

Many counts were recorded for this clonotype. The V and J genes are TRBV6-1 and TRBJ1-1; D is perhaps TRBD1 (5 bases). Trimming shortened V by 3 bases and J by 10 bases, and 12 bases separated the two germline ends. Germline V lookup: CDR1 MNHNS, CDR2 SASEGT. The CDR3 contains 12 residues. CDR3 sequence (DNA): TGTGCCAGCAGTGAGGACATTTTACGAGCTTTCTTT. It specifies CASSEDILRAFF.

About this clonotype: A much larger clone sits a single nucleotide away, making a read error possible. The CDR3 nucleotides are TGTGCCAGCAGCCGACAGTACACCGTGGAGCTGTTTTTT. This codes for CASSRQYTVELFF. The V gene is TRBV11-2, the J gene TRBJ2-2, with D possibly being TRBD1 (5 bases). Germline-derived CDR1 and CDR2 are SGHAT and FQNNGV. CDR3 length: 13 amino acids.

Worth noting for this clonotype: This could be a read error, since a much larger clone is one nucleotide away. The chain links TRBV7-2 to TRBJ2-3; 9 bases are a match to TRBD2. There are 17 residues in the CDR3. CDR1 and CDR2 from the germline V gene are SGHTA and FQGNSA. V lost 5 bases, J lost 3 bases, and 12 bases stayed unmatched. The chain's CDR3 is CASSTLRGTSKTDTQYF. The CDR3 bases are TGTGCCAGCAGCACACTTCGCGGGACTAGCAAGACAGATACGCAGTATTTT.

This clonotype was counted ten times or more. The chain links TRBV19 to TRBJ2-1; 8 bases match TRBD1. Germline V gene data show CDR1 as LNHDA and CDR2 as SQIVND (reference sequence). CDR3 length equals 15 residues. V dropped 4 bases and J dropped 9; count of bases not matched to a gene: 11. CDR3 sequence (DNA): TGTGCCAGTAGTACCTCAGGGGGCGCCTTGGGTGAGCAGTTCTTC. This gives the protein CASSTSGGALGEQFF. Looking up the rest from reference TRBV19 and TRBJ2-1 gives the full variable domain: DGGITQSPKYLFRKEGQNVTLSCEQNLNHDAMYWYRQDPGQGLRLIYYSQIVNDFQKGDIAEGYSVSREKKESFPLTVTSAQKNPTAFYLCASSTSGGALGEQFFGPGTRLTVL.

This clonotype was picked up a small number of times. V usage is TRBV30 and J usage is TRBJ2-3; D not certain. Deletions cut 0 bases from V and 4 bases from J, with 8 bases between. CDR1 is GTSNPN, CDR2 SVGIG, per germline (reference sequence). The CDR3 runs 13 residues. The CDR3 sequence: CAWSVPGSDTQYF. The CDR3 DNA sequence: TGTGCCTGGAGTGTACCGGGTTCAGATACGCAGTATTTT.

This clonotype was counted many times. This rearrangement joins TRBV7-2 to TRBJ2-3, with 10 bases aligning to TRBD2. V dropped 2 bases and J dropped 6; count of bases not matched to a gene: 2. This CDR3 is 14 amino acids long. Germline assignment: CDR1 SGHTA and CDR2 FQGNSA. The CDR3 DNA reads as TGTGCCAGCAGCTTACTAGCGGGAGTGGATACGCAGTATTTT. Translated: CASSLLAGVDTQYF.

In this sample, this clonotype turned up a few times. The chain recombines TRBV11-2 with TRBJ1-1, with 7 nucleotides matching TRBD1. Germline CDR1 is SGHAT and CDR2 is FQNNGV. The V gene end was trimmed by 0 bases and the J gene end by 1 base; junction bases not matched to a gene: 2. This CDR3 has 15 residues. CDR3 sequence: CASSLDRTGNTEAFF. The CDR3 nucleotides read TGTGCCAGCAGCTTAGATAGGACAGGGAACACTGAAGCTTTCTTT.

Regarding this clonotype: An end of the junction does not agree with germline; a read error may underlie this. The chain joins TRBV12-3 or TRBV12-4 to TRBJ1-5; no firm D call. The CDR3 consists of 14 residues. In DNA, the CDR3 is TGTGCCAGCAGTCCTGACGGGGTAATAAGGCCCCATCATTTT. Residues: CASSPDGVIRPHHF.

This rearrangement joins TRBV7-9 to TRBJ2-3; D call uncertain. Per germline, CDR1 SEHNR and CDR2 FQNEAQ (reference sequence). Trimming stripped 5 bases from V and 6 bases from J, with 15 bases between. The CDR3 contains 14 residues. CDR3 residues: CASSTRPGEDTQYF. The CDR3 nucleotides read TGTGCCAGCAGCACCCGACCAGGAGAGGATACGCAGTATTTT.

This clonotype was recorded at least ten times. The genes are TRBV14 and TRBJ2-3, with D perhaps TRBD1 or TRBD2 (5 bases each). Germline CDR1 is SGHDN and CDR2 is FVKESK. Trimming shortened V by 4 bases and J by 4 bases, and 15 bases separated the two germline ends. CDR3 length: 15 amino acids. The CDR3 region has the DNA TGTGCCAGCAGCCGGGGGTATAGCTCAGCAGATACGCAGTATTTT. Translating it yields CASSRGYSSADTQYF.

In its sample, this clonotype was seen many times. The gene calls are TRBV28 and TRBJ1-1, with unresolved D. CDR3 size: 14 residues. V was shortened by 6 bases and J by 6 bases, with 17 bases between the two germline ends. CDR1 is MDHEN, CDR2 SYDVKM, per germline. Here the CDR3 DNA reads TGTGCCAGCAGGTTTCCAATAACTGGGGCTGAAGCTTTCTTT. Encoded protein: CASRFPITGAEAFF. Together with reference TRBV28 and TRBJ1-1, the CDR3 gives the full variable domain: DVKVTQSSRYLVKRTGEKVFLECVQDMDHENMFWYRQDPGLGLRLIYFSYDVKMKEKGDIPEGYSVSREKKERFSLILESASTNQTSMYLCASRFPITGAEAFFGQGTRLTVV.